Given below is one TCR beta chain in context. What it binds is not known. The primer mix had 60 Vbeta and 13 Jbeta primers. Clones were read by immunoSEQ multiplex PCR, and TCRdb kept only the in-frame ones, dropping some. This table holds about 120,000 clones, about 74% found once. This entry is derived from a study of cytomegalovirus exposure and HLA in healthy donors. The study's findings and limits: Reports credit the classifier with highly specific, highly sensitive diagnosis of cytomegalovirus status.

The sequencing input was PBMCs. This TCR derives from a female donor in good health and CMV-seronegative.

The CDR3 here is CASSFGAPEVYEQYF. The CDR3, as DNA: TGTGCCAGCAGCTTTGGGGCCCCAGAAGTCTACGAGCAGTACTTC. V gene TRBV7-8 combines with J gene TRBJ2-7, with D possibly matching TRBD1 (5 bases). The CDR3 is 15 amino acids. V lost 3 bases and J 3 bases, leaving 15 bases between the germline ends. Germline-derived CDR1 and CDR2 are SGHVS and FQNEAQ.